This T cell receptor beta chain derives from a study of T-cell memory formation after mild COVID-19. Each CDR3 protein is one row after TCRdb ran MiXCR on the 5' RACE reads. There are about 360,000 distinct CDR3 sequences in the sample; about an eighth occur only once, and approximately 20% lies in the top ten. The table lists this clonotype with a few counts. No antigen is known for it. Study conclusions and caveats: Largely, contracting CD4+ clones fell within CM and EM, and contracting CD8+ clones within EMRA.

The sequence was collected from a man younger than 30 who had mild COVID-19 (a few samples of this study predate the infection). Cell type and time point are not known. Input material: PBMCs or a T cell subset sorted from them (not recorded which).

The CDR3 DNA is TGTGCCAGCACCTCCATAGCGGGGGGGAGCACAGATACGCAGTATTTT. It encodes CASTSIAGGSTDTQYF. The chain links TRBV6-5 to TRBJ2-3; 11 nucleotides agree with TRBD2. The CDR3 sequence is 16 residues long. Germline V gene data show CDR1 as MNHEY and CDR2 as SVGAGI. The J segment lost 0 bases and the V segment lost 7 bases, leaving 6 bases of the junction unmatched.